The 22 T cell receptor beta chains below were found in one sample sequenced in a study of shared clonotypes between healthy human individuals. Sequencing was performed with immunoSEQ multiplex PCR; in TCRdb, only in-frame clones are kept and a portion is missing. This table holds roughly 2.6 million clones, approximately 94% found once. Sequencing was done on a sample of naive CD4+ T cells sorted from blood. Described subset: CD45RA+ positively selected. The receptors shown here come from a man aged 18 to 29 in good health.

The CDR3, as DNA: TGTGCCAGCCTCCTAACGCAGCTAATTACTGAAGCTTTCTTT. This translates into CASLLTQLITEAFF. The genes are TRBV6-1 and TRBJ1-1; no clear D. Trimming left V 8 bases short and J 5 bases short, with 18 bases between. Germline V CDR1 and CDR2: MNHNS, SASEGT. The CDR3 extends over 14 amino acids.

The chain employs TRBV5-4 and TRBJ1-4; 9 bases are a match to TRBD1. CDR1 SGHNT and CDR2 YYREEE come from the germline V gene (reference sequence). V was pared by 3 bases and J by 5 bases, with 5 bases of the junction left unmatched. The CDR3 consists of 15 residues. The CDR3 sequence: CASSYGQGSNEKLFF. The CDR3 coding sequence is TGTGCCAGCAGCTATGGACAGGGGTCGAATGAAAAACTGTTTTTT.

The chain combines TRBV10-1 with TRBJ2-2; 9 nucleotides agree with TRBD1. The CDR3 is 15 amino acids. V gave up 2 bases and J gave up 5 bases; unmatched junction bases: 3. Germline V CDR1 and CDR2: WNHNN, SYGVQD (reference sequence). The CDR3 nucleotides read TGCGCCAGCAGTGAGGGGACAGGGTGGACCGGGGAGCTGTTTTTT. Translating it yields CASSEGTGWTGELFF.

V gene TRBV7-2 combines with J gene TRBJ2-6; no firm D call. CDR3 length equals 15 residues. The germline V gene has CDR1 SGHTA and CDR2 FQGNSA. Trimming left V 2 bases short and J 2 bases short, with 7 bases between. The CDR3 DNA sequence: TGTGCCAGCAGCTTATTGGGAACTGGGGCCAACGTCCTGACTTTC. It yields the protein CASSLLGTGANVLTF.

This rearrangement joins TRBV21-1 to TRBJ2-7; the table's D call, TRBD1, has no DNA check behind it. TRBV21-1 is a recognized pseudogene. The CDR3 loop spans 10 amino acids. CDR3 in DNA: TGTGCCAGCAGCCCAGACAAGCAGTACTTC. The encoded protein is CASSPDKQYF.

The chain has TRBV6-5 and TRBJ1-2; perhaps TRBD1 as D (5 bases). Germline loops: CDR1 MNHEY, CDR2 SVGAGI. The CDR3 length is 13 residues. The germline V and J ends were trimmed by 7 bases and 5 bases, with 14 bases remaining between them. The CDR3 loop reads CASTVGRDYGYTF. DNA of the CDR3: TGTGCCAGCACGGTCGGCAGGGATTATGGCTACACCTTC.

This CDR3 is CASSRTGMGNTEAFF. The CDR3 DNA is TGTGCCAGCAGCAGAACAGGGATGGGGAACACTGAAGCTTTCTTT. V gene TRBV6-1 combines with J gene TRBJ1-1, with a tentative D call TRBD1 (6 bases). V lost 6 bases and J lost 1, with 15 bases in between. The germline gives CDR1 MNHNS, CDR2 SASEGT. This CDR3 is built from 15 residues.

This clone is a singleton in its sample. The chain joins TRBV19 to TRBJ2-2, with TRBD2 matching 7 bases. The germline CDR1 and CDR2 sequences are LNHDA and SQIVND (reference sequence). The V and J ends lost 3 bases and 6 bases, in that order; junction bases with no gene match: 13. The CDR3 totals 17 residues. As DNA, the CDR3 is TGTGCCAGTAGTATGAGGGAGGGCCGGGTTTTAGCCGGGGAGCTGTTTTTT. Amino acid sequence: CASSMREGRVLAGELFF.

The chain recombines TRBV7-3 with TRBJ1-2, with a weak D call TRBD1 (6 bases). The CDR3 totals 15 residues. CDR1 is SGHTA and CDR2 is FQGTGA in the germline V gene. V lost 3 bases to trimming and J lost 3 bases, with 14 bases between them. CDR3 in DNA: TGTGCCAGCAGCTTGACAGGCAGCACCTACTATGGCTACACCTTC. This codes for CASSLTGSTYYGYTF. The full variable domain, in which reference TRBV7-3 and TRBJ1-2 provide the parts outside the CDR3, is GAGVSQTPSNKVTEKGKYVELRCDPISGHTALYWYRQSLGQGPEFLIYFQGTGAADDSGLPNDRFFAVRPEGSVSTLKIQRTERGDSAVYLCASSLTGSTYYGYTFGSGTRLTVV.

The V and J genes are TRBV6-6 and TRBJ1-2, with D perhaps TRBD1 (6 bases). Trimming left V 0 bases short and J 4 bases short, with 12 bases between. The CDR3 consists of 15 residues. Germline-derived CDR1 and CDR2 are MNHNY and SVGAGI (reference sequence). The CDR3 loop is CASSYSDRMIYGYTF. CDR3 nucleotides: TGTGCCAGCAGTTACTCAGACAGGATGATCTATGGCTACACCTTC.

The chain links TRBV18 to TRBJ2-7; D gene unclear. The CDR3 sequence is 15 residues long. The V and J ends lost 1 base and 3 bases respectively, with 13 bases between them. In germline, CDR1 is KGHSH, CDR2 LQKENI. In DNA form, the CDR3 reads TGTGCCAGCTCACCACGGGTCGCACTTATCTACGAGCAGTACTTC. This encodes CASSPRVALIYEQYF.

The V and J genes are TRBV5-6 and TRBJ1-4, with unresolved D. Germline V gene data show CDR1 as SGHDT and CDR2 as YYEEEE. Trimming shortened V by 5 bases and J by 0 bases, and 20 bases separated the two germline ends. CDR3 size: 18 residues. In DNA form, the CDR3 reads TGTGCCAGCAGTCTCGGATATCCGTTCCAATCAACTAATGAAAAACTGTTTTTT. It codes for CASSLGYPFQSTNEKLFF.

A word on this clone: Additional DNA sequences in this sample encode the identical CDR3. The chain links TRBV6-5 to TRBJ2-2; D is possibly TRBD1 (5 bases). V lost 5 bases and J lost 0, with 7 bases in between. The CDR3 length is 14 residues. The germline gives CDR1 MNHEY, CDR2 SVGAGI. The CDR3 is CASSRTTNTGELFF. The CDR3 DNA reads TGTGCCAGCAGTCGGACAACGAACACCGGGGAGCTGTTTTTT.

The chain joins TRBV19 to TRBJ1-5; D not resolved. The V and J ends lost 1 base and 3 bases respectively, with 7 bases between them. Per the germline V gene, CDR1 is LNHDA and CDR2 is SQIVND (reference sequence). This CDR3 has 14 amino acids. The CDR3 nucleotides read TGTGCCAGTAGTATAGCCAGCTACAATCAGCCCCAGCATTTT. This codes for CASSIASYNQPQHF. The full variable domain, its missing parts supplied by reference TRBV19 and TRBJ1-5, is DGGITQSPKYLFRKEGQNVTLSCEQNLNHDAMYWYRQDPGQGLRLIYYSQIVNDFQKGDIAEGYSVSREKKESFPLTVTSAQKNPTAFYLCASSIASYNQPQHFGDGTRLSIL.

Regarding this clone: Other DNA sequences in the same sample also yield this CDR3. The chain carries TRBV7-2 and TRBJ2-1; tentatively, D is TRBD2 (5 bases). The CDR3 runs to 14 residues. The V end was cut by 0 bases, the J end by 5 bases, with 8 bases between. Germline loops: CDR1 SGHTA, CDR2 FQGNSA. The chain's CDR3 is CASSLAGVNNEQFF. The CDR3 bases are TGTGCCAGCAGCTTAGCGGGAGTCAACAATGAGCAGTTCTTC. Drawing the rest from reference TRBV7-2 and TRBJ2-1, the complete variable domain is GAGVSQSPSNKVTEKGKDVELRCDPISGHTALYWYRQSLGQGLEFLIYFQGNSAPDKSGLPSDRFSAERTGGSVSTLTIQRTQQEDSAVYLCASSLAGVNNEQFFGPGTRLTVL.

The V gene is TRBV27, the J gene TRBJ2-1, with D hard to call. Germline CDR1 is MNHEY and CDR2 is SMNVEV (reference sequence). The CDR3 is made up of 12 amino acids. The ends were cut back, 1 base at V and 7 bases at J, with 5 bases in the middle. This CDR3 reads CASSLFGNEQFF. CDR3 nucleotides: TGTGCCAGCAGTTTATTCGGAAATGAGCAGTTCTTC.

The rearrangement links TRBV6-5 to TRBJ1-1; D is perhaps TRBD1 (5 bases). V shed 7 bases and J shed 7 bases, with 10 bases lying between them. CDR1 MNHEY and CDR2 SVGAGI come from the germline V gene. The CDR3 consists of 11 residues. The CDR3 region has the DNA TGTGCCAGCACCCAGGGAGGTGAAGCTTTCTTT. Its protein is CASTQGGEAFF.

This clone was recorded only once. The junction departs from the called germline gene at one end, perhaps through a read error. J is TRBJ2-3 and V is TRBV7-2, with TRBD2 matching over 11 bases. Germline assignment: CDR1 SGHTA and CDR2 FQGNSA. This CDR3 region has 14 residues. The CDR3 DNA reads TGTGCCAGCAGCGTCGGACTAGCGGGCCATCTTAGGGATTTT. Translation: CASSVGLAGHLRDF.

This rearrangement joins TRBV7-3 to TRBJ2-1; possibly TRBD2 for D (7 bases). The V end was cut by 5 bases, the J end by 9 bases, with 23 bases between. The V gene's germline CDR1 is SGHTA and CDR2 FQGTGA. The CDR3 is made up of 16 amino acids. CDR3 sequence reads: CASSLRPPGEGTEQFF. The CDR3 nucleotides read TGTGCCAGCAGCCTGAGACCCCCAGGGGAGGGGACTGAGCAGTTCTTC.

The rearrangement links TRBV4-3 to TRBJ2-7; D remains ambiguous. Germline V CDR1 and CDR2: LGHNA, YSLEER. CDR3 length: 16 residues. The V end was cut by 1 base, the J end by 1 base, with 14 bases between. CDR3 protein: CASSQVGTVKSYEQYF. The CDR3 DNA reads TGCGCCAGCAGCCAAGTGGGAACAGTCAAGTCCTACGAGCAGTACTTC.

The chain carries TRBV2 and TRBJ2-2; D remains unclear. V was pared by 8 bases and J by 2 bases, with 9 bases between. Germline V CDR1 and CDR2: SNHLY, FYNNEI. This CDR3 has 13 amino acids. CDR3 region: CASRTRNTGELFF. The CDR3 region has the DNA TGTGCCAGCCGTACCCGAAACACCGGGGAGCTGTTTTTT.

Comments on this clone: The same CDR3 also results from other DNA sequences found in this sample. V usage is TRBV28 and J usage is TRBJ2-5; the match to TRBD2 covers 7 bases. Germline loops: CDR1 MDHEN, CDR2 SYDVKM. The CDR3 is 13 residues long. The ends lost 6 bases at V and 5 bases at J; junction bases unmatched: 6. The CDR3 sequence is CASSELAPETQYF. The CDR3 nucleotides read TGTGCCAGCAGCGAACTAGCGCCGGAGACCCAGTACTTC. The entire variable domain, with the rest obtained from reference TRBV28 and TRBJ2-5, is as follows: DVKVTQSSRYLVKRTGEKVFLECVQDMDHENMFWYRQDPGLGLRLIYFSYDVKMKEKGDIPEGYSVSREKKERFSLILESASTNQTSMYLCASSELAPETQYFGPGTRLLVL.